This T cell receptor (beta chain) is from a study of post-analysis software for immune sequencing data. Study results and limitations: Patients had higher frequencies than controls of roughly 5 TRBV segments, including TRBV5-6, TRBV5-1 and TRBV20-1. The study found significantly lower normalized Chao1 diversity in multiple sclerosis patients than in controls.

CDR1 and CDR2 from the germline V gene are DFQATT and SNEGSKA (reference sequence). The CDR3 runs 12 residues. TCR beta libraries were prepared from cDNA with unique molecular identifiers. T cells numbering about 0.9 to 11 million yielded cDNA molecules that totaled about 500,000. TCRdb re-called the PCR reads through MiXCR, storing one row per CDR3 protein. The sample consists of about 570,000 distinct CDR3 sequences, around a third of them appearing once. To note about this clonotype: The target antigen is unknown. A read error may produce the germline difference seen at one junction end.

The gene calls are TRBV20-1 and TRBJ2-5, with D tentatively TRBD2 (5 bases). The sequence was obtained from a girl aged 2-17 years with multiple sclerosis. Input material: blood. The CDR3 DNA reads TGCAGTGCTAGAGTAGCGCAAGAGACCCAGTGCTTC. This encodes CSARVAQETQCF.